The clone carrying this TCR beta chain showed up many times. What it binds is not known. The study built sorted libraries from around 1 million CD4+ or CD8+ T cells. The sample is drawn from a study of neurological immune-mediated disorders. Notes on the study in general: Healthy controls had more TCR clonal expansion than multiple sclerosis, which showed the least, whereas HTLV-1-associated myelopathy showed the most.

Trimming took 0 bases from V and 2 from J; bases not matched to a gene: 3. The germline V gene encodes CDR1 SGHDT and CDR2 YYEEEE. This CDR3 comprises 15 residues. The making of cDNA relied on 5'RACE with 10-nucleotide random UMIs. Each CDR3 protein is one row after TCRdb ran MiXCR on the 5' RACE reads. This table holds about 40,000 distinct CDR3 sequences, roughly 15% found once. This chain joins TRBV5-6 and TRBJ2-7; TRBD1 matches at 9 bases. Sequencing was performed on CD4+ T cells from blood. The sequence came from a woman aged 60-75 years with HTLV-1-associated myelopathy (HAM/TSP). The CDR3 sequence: CASSLVGDRAYEQYF. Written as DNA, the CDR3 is TGTGCCAGCAGCTTGGTAGGGGACAGGGCCTACGAGCAGTACTTC.